This T cell receptor beta chain was identified in a study of immune characterization of retroperitoneal liposarcoma. Turning to this clonotype: Since a much larger clone is just one base distant, this may be a read error. The conserved final phenylalanine or tryptophan is absent from the CDR3, which likely points to a read error.

Each CDR3 protein gets one entry after TCRdb re-called the PCR reads with MiXCR. The sample lists approximately 9,500 distinct CDR3 sequences, around 26% seen once, with 7% to 10% in the top ten. This receptor was taken from a male donor with retroperitoneal liposarcoma. The specimen was tumor tissue.

The CDR3 DNA reads TGTGCCAGCAGTGAAAACAGAGCCTACGAGCAGTTCTCC. Translation gives CASSENRAYEQFS. The rearrangement joins TRBV6-1 to TRBJ2-5, with D uncertain. The DNA matches TRBJ2-1 better at its end, which makes the J call doubtful. CDR3 length equals 13 residues. The germline V gene encodes CDR1 MNHNS and CDR2 SASEGT.